The present entry profiles one T cell receptor beta chain with its context. Trimming took off 7 bases at V and 0 bases at J, with 12 bases between the two ends. The CDR3 spans 15 residues. Germline V lookup: CDR1 MGHRA, CDR2 YSYEKL. TCRdb's copy holds only in-frame clones and misses some; the assay was immunoSEQ multiplex PCR. The repertoire consists of about a million clones, with 65% to 75% occurring once and the leading ten covering over 1.3%. The data belong to a study of shared clonotypes between healthy human individuals. V usage is TRBV4-1 and J usage is TRBJ1-4; D may be TRBD1 (5 bases). Sequenced input: memory CD4+ T cells sorted from blood. The sample's subset: CD45RA-negative fraction. The clonotype originates from a man younger than 35 in good health. As DNA, the CDR3 is TGCGCCAGCACCCCGCGGGGGGCAACTAATGAAAAACTGTTTTTT. Protein: CASTPRGATNEKLFF.